These 17 T cell receptor beta chains were sequenced from one sample in a study of CD8+ T cells in alopecia areata. Reverse transcribed after extraction, RNA yielded cDNA as the sequencing template. Produced via immunoSEQ multiplex PCR; TCRdb's table is partial and in-frame only. The sample contains 80,000 or so clones, 66% of which appear only once. Described treatment: oral pan-JAK inhibitor, 5-10 mg twice daily. The sample in question was CD8+ T cells sorted from blood, obtained at week 24, from a patient treated with tofacitinib. These receptors originate from a human donor with alopecia areata.

This clone was seen more than once but under ten times. This chain links TRBV29-1 with TRBJ2-5; no definite D call. The V end lost 3 bases, the J end lost 0 bases, and 5 bases lay between the germline ends. Germline V gene data show CDR1 as SQVTM and CDR2 as ANQGSEA. The CDR3 is made up of 12 amino acids. For the CDR3, the DNA is TGCAGCGTTGAGGAGAACCAAGAGACCCAGTACTTC. Translating gives CSVEENQETQYF.

CDR3 sequence: CASSLDRVGTEAFF. DNA of the CDR3: TGTGCCAGCAGTCTAGACAGGGTGGGTACTGAAGCTTTCTTT. The chain links TRBV27 to TRBJ1-1, with TRBD1 identical over 7 bases. Germline V gives CDR1 MNHEY, CDR2 SMNVEV (reference sequence). This CDR3 has 14 amino acids. V lost 5 bases, J lost 5 bases, and 8 bases stayed unmatched.

The J gene is TRBJ2-1, the V gene TRBV29-1; 10 nucleotides align to TRBD1. Looked up from germline, CDR1 is SQVTM and CDR2 is ANQGSEA. V lost 6 bases and J lost 4; bases outside the gene matches: 6. This CDR3 is 14 amino acids long. The CDR3 DNA follows: TGCAGCGTGGCCGACAGGGGGCTTTACAATGAGCAGTTCTTC. Encoded protein: CSVADRGLYNEQFF.

The chain is built from TRBV4-1 and TRBJ2-7; D is unclear. Germline loops: CDR1 MGHRA, CDR2 YSYEKL. This CDR3 region has 14 residues. V gave up 5 bases and J gave up 2 bases, with 13 bases separating them. The CDR3 here is CASSFAAVAYEQYF. CDR3 DNA: TGCGCCAGCAGCTTCGCGGCTGTAGCCTACGAGCAGTACTTC.

This clone was observed a handful of times. The CDR3 DNA follows: TGTGCCAGCAGCCCCGGGGGGGACACTTACAATGAGCAGTTCTTC. Protein: CASSPGGDTYNEQFF. The rearrangement uses TRBV7-9 and TRBJ2-1; 8 bases align to TRBD2. Germline V gene lookup returns CDR1 SEHNR and CDR2 FQNEAQ (reference sequence). The CDR3 has 15 residues. V dropped 5 bases and J dropped 4; count of bases not matched to a gene: 7.

V gene TRBV30 combines with J gene TRBJ1-2, with D possibly being TRBD1 (5 bases). Looked up from germline, CDR1 is GTSNPN and CDR2 is SVGIG (reference sequence). The CDR3 length is 16 residues. Deletions cut 4 bases from V and 6 bases from J, with 24 bases between. The CDR3 here is CAWTPRTGHRWDGYTF. The CDR3 DNA follows: TGTGCCTGGACCCCAAGGACCGGACACCGCTGGGATGGCTACACCTTC.

V and J are TRBV7-9 and TRBJ2-1; 12 bases line up with TRBD2. Germline trimming cut 3 bases from V and 5 bases from J; bases unmatched to any gene: 5. Per the germline V gene, CDR1 is SEHNR and CDR2 is FQNEAQ (reference sequence). This CDR3 spans 16 amino acids. For the CDR3, the DNA is TGTGCCAGCAGCTTGCAACTAGCGGGAGGCCACAATGAGCAGTTCTTC. Protein product: CASSLQLAGGHNEQFF.

This chain links TRBV25-1 with TRBJ2-1; no definite D call. CDR3 length equals 10 residues. The germline V and J ends were trimmed by 2 bases and 9 bases, with 2 bases remaining between them. Germline-derived CDR1 and CDR2 are MGHDK and SYGVNS. Written as DNA, the CDR3 is TGTGCCAGCAGTGAAAGTGAGCAGTTCTTC. This sequence encodes CASSESEQFF.

V is TRBV7-2 and J is TRBJ2-3; tentatively, D is TRBD2 (5 bases). V was shortened by 8 bases and J by 2 bases, with 8 bases between the two germline ends. This CDR3 spans 12 amino acids. Germline V gene sequence: CDR1 SGHTA, CDR2 FQGNSA. CDR3 in amino acids: CASGEHTDTQYF. For the CDR3, the DNA is TGTGCCAGCGGGGAGCACACAGATACGCAGTATTTT.

This clone came up once. The chain couples TRBV2 to TRBJ1-1, with D possibly TRBD1 on 5 matching bases. Between the trimmed V and J ends, which lost 10 bases and 1 base, there was a span of 25 bases. CDR1 and CDR2 from the germline V gene are SNHLY and FYNNEI. There are 17 residues in the CDR3. The CDR3 nucleotides read TGTGCCACCCCACAGGCAGGTACTATCCTAGGGAACACTGAAGCTTTCTTT. This gives the protein CATPQAGTILGNTEAFF.

For this clone: Other DNA sequences within the sample encode an identical CDR3. V usage is TRBV5-4 and J usage is TRBJ2-7, with TRBD2 matching over 8 bases. Per germline, CDR1 SGHNT and CDR2 YYREEE (reference sequence). The CDR3 is made up of 15 amino acids. Trimming cost V 0 bases and J 1 base; bases outside gene matches: 3. As DNA, the CDR3 is TGTGCCAGCAGCTTGGTCGCGGGGGGTTCCTACGAGCAGTACTTC. This encodes CASSLVAGGSYEQYF.

The chain recombines TRBV4-1 with TRBJ1-5; D is undetermined. The CDR3 length is 15 residues. Germline V lookup: CDR1 MGHRA, CDR2 YSYEKL. Trimming stripped 0 bases from V and 7 bases from J, with 13 bases between. The CDR3 DNA is TGCGCCAGCAGCCAAGATACAAGGCTGACACAGCCCCAGCATTTT. Encoded protein: CASSQDTRLTQPQHF.

V and J are TRBV4-2 and TRBJ1-1; unclear D gene. CDR3 size: 14 residues. Germline CDR1 reads LGHNA; CDR2 reads YNFKEQ. Trimming cost V 5 bases and J 7 bases, with 17 bases left between them. The CDR3 protein is CASSTVGLSDEAFF. In DNA form, the CDR3 reads TGTGCCAGCAGCACAGTGGGGTTATCGGATGAAGCTTTCTTT.

The CDR3 nucleotides are TGTGCCAGCAGCTTAGGCGGGACTAGCGACAATGAGCAGTTCTTC. This sequence encodes CASSLGGTSDNEQFF. The chain couples TRBV13 to TRBJ2-1; 10 nucleotides align to TRBD2. The CDR3 spans 15 residues. Germline CDR1 PRHDT, CDR2 FYEKMQ (reference sequence). V was pared by 0 bases and J by 5 bases, with 1 base of the junction left unmatched.

The V and J genes are TRBV19 and TRBJ2-7; D gene uncertain. V was clipped by 6 bases and J by 1 base, with 7 bases between them. The length of the CDR3 is 12 residues. The V gene's germline CDR1 is LNHDA and CDR2 SQIVND (reference sequence). The CDR3 DNA follows: TGTGCCAGTAGCCGAGGATCCTACGAGCAGTACTTC. Amino acid sequence: CASSRGSYEQYF. Full variable domain (outside the CDR3, taken from reference TRBV19 and TRBJ2-7): DGGITQSPKYLFRKEGQNVTLSCEQNLNHDAMYWYRQDPGQGLRLIYYSQIVNDFQKGDIAEGYSVSREKKESFPLTVTSAQKNPTAFYLCASSRGSYEQYFGPGTRLTVT.

V is TRBV2 and J is TRBJ2-1, with 10 positions matching TRBD2. J lost 7 bases, V lost 6 bases, and 15 bases had no gene match. The CDR3 has 17 amino acids. CDR1 and CDR2 (germline): SNHLY, FYNNEI. This chain's CDR3 is CASRRLSSGSTGNEQFF. DNA of the CDR3: TGTGCCAGCAGAAGGTTATCTAGCGGGAGTACCGGTAATGAGCAGTTCTTC.

J is TRBJ1-1 and V is TRBV13; no definite D call. The CDR3 spans 13 residues. Trimming shortened V by 6 bases and J by 6 bases, and 14 bases separated the two germline ends. Germline-derived CDR1 and CDR2 are PRHDT and FYEKMQ (reference sequence). The CDR3 DNA is TGTGCCAGCAGAGTAAAGGGCGGGCCTGAAGCTTTCTTT. It specifies CASRVKGGPEAFF. Using reference TRBV13 and TRBJ1-1 for the parts outside the CDR3, the full variable domain is AAGVIQSPRHLIKEKRETATLKCYPIPRHDTVYWYQQGPGQDPQFLISFYEKMQSDKGSIPDRFSAQQFSDYHSELNMSSLELGDSALYFCASRVKGGPEAFFGQGTRLTVV.